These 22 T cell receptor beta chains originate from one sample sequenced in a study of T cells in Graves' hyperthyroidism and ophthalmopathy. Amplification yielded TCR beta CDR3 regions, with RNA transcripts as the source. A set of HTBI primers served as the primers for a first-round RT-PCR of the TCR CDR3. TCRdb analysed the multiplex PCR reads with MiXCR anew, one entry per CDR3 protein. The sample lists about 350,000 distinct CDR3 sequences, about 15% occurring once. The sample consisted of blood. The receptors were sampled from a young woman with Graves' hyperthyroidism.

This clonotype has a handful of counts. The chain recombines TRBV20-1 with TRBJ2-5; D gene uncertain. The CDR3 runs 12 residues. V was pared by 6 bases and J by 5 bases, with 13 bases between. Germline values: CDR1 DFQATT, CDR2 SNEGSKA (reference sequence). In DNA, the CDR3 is TGCAGTGCCCCGATGGGGTTCGAGACCCAGTACTTC. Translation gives CSAPMGFETQYF.

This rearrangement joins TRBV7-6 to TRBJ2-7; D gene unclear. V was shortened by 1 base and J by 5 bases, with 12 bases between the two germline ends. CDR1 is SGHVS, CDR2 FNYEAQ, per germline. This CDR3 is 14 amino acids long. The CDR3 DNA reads TGTGCCAGCAGCTTAGAGGGCTGGGCACACGAGCAGTACTTC. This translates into CASSLEGWAHEQYF.

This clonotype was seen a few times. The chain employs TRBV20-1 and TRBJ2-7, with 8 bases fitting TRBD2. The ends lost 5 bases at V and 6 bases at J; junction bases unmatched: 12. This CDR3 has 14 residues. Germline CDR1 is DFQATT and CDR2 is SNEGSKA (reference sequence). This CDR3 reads CSAAEGREEGEQYF. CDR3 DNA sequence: TGCAGTGCTGCAGAGGGGCGGGAGGAGGGCGAGCAGTACTTC.

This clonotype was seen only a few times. The CDR3 nucleotides read TGTGCCGGGGGACAGAACTCCTACAATGAGCAGTTCTTC. Translation gives CAGGQNSYNEQFF. The V gene is TRBV30, the J gene TRBJ2-1; TRBD1 matches at 7 bases. The CDR3 loop spans 13 amino acids. CDR1 and CDR2 from the germline V gene are GTSNPN and SVGIG (reference sequence). V gave up 8 bases and J gave up 0 bases; unmatched junction bases: 4.

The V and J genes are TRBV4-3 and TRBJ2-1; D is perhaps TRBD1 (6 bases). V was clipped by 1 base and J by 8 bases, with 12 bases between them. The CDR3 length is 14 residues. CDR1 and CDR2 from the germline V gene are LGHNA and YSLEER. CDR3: CASSQGRTEDEQFF. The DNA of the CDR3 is TGCGCCAGCAGCCAAGGCAGGACAGAGGATGAGCAGTTCTTC.

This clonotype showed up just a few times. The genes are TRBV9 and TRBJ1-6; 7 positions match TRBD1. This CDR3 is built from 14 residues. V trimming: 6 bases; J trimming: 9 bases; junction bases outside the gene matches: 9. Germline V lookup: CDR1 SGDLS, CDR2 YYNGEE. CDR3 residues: CASNRGSDSSPLHF. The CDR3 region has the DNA TGTGCCAGCAACAGGGGTTCGGATAGTTCACCCCTCCACTTT.

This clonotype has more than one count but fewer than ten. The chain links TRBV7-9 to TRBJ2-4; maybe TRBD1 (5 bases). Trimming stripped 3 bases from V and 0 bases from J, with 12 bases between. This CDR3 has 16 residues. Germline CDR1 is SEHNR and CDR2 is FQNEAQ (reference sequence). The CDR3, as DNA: TGTGCCAGCAGCTTCTCCAGGGCTCTAGCCAAAAACATTCAGTACTTC. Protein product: CASSFSRALAKNIQYF.

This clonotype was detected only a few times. The CDR3 DNA reads as TGTGCCAGCAGCTTAACCCAGGGGACCTACTACGAGCAGTACTTC. Its protein is CASSLTQGTYYEQYF. The J gene is TRBJ2-7, the V gene TRBV7-2, with a tentative D call TRBD1 (6 bases). The V end lost 2 bases, the J end lost 3 bases, and 14 bases lay between the germline ends. This CDR3 has 15 amino acids. Looked up from germline, CDR1 is SGHTA and CDR2 is FQGNSA.

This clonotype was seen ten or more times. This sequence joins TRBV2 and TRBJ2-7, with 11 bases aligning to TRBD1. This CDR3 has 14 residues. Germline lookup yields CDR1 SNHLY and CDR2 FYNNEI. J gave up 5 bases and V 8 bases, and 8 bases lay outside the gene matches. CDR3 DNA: TGTGCCAGCCATCGCAGGACAGGGGGCGACGAGCAGTACTTC. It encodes CASHRRTGGDEQYF.

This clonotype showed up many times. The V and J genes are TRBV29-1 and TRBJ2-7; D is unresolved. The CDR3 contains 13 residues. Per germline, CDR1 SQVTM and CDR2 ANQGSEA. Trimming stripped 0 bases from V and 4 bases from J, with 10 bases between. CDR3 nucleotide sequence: TGCAGCGTTGAAGATCGGCTCGGGTACGAGCAGTACTTC. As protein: CSVEDRLGYEQYF.

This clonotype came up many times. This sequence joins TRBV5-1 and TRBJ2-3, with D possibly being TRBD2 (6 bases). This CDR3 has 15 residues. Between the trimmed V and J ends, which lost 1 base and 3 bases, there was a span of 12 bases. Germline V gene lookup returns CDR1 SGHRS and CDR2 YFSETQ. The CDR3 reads CASSLLGSNTDTQYF. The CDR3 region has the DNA TGCGCCAGCAGCTTGCTCGGGAGCAATACAGATACGCAGTATTTT. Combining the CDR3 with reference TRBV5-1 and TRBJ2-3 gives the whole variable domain KAGVTQTPRYLIKTRGQQVTLSCSPISGHRSVSWYQQTPGQGLQFLFEYFSETQRNKGNFPGRFSGRQFSNSRSEMNVSTLELGDSALYLCASSLLGSNTDTQYFGPGTRLTVL.

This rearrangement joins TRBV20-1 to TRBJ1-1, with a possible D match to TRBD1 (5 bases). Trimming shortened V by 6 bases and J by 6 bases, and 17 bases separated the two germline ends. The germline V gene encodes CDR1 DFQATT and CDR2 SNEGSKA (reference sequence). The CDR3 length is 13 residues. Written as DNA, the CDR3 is TGCAGTGCCCTCAAGATGGGGGTTGCTGAAGCTTTCTTT. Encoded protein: CSALKMGVAEAFF.

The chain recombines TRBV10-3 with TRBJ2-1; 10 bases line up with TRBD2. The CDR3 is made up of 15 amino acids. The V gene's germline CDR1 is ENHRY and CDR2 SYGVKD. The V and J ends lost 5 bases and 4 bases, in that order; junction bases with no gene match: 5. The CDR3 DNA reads TGTGCCATCAGTTGGACTAGCGGAGGGTACAATGAGCAGTTCTTC. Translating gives CAISWTSGGYNEQFF.

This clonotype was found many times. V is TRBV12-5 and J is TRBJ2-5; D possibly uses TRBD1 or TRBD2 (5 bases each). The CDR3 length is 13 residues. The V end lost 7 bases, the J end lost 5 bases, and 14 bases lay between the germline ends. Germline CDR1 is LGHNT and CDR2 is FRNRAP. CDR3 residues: CASATGTMETQYF. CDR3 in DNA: TGTGCTAGTGCTACCGGGACGATGGAGACCCAGTACTTC.

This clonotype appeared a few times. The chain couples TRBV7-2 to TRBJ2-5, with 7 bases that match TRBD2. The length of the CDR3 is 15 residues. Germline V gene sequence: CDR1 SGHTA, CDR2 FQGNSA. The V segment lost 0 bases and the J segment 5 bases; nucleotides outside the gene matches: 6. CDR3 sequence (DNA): TGTGCCAGCAGCTTAGCGCGGGACTACCGGGAGACCCAGTACTTC. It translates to CASSLARDYRETQYF. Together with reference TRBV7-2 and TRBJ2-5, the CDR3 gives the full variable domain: GAGVSQSPSNKVTEKGKDVELRCDPISGHTALYWYRQSLGQGLEFLIYFQGNSAPDKSGLPSDRFSAERTGGSVSTLTIQRTQQEDSAVYLCASSLARDYRETQYFGPGTRLLVL.

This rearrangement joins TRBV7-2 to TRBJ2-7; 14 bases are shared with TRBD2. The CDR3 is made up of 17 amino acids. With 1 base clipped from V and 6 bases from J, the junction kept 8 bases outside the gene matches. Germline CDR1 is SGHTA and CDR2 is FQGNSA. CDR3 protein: CASSLGPGLAGGGEQYF. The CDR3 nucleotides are TGTGCCAGCAGCTTAGGTCCCGGACTAGCGGGAGGAGGCGAGCAGTACTTC.

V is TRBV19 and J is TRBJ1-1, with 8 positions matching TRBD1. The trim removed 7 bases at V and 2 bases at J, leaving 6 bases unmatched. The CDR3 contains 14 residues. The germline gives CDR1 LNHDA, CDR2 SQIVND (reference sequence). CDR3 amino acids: CASIRQGINTEAFF. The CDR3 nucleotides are TGTGCCAGTATTCGACAGGGGATAAACACTGAAGCTTTCTTT.

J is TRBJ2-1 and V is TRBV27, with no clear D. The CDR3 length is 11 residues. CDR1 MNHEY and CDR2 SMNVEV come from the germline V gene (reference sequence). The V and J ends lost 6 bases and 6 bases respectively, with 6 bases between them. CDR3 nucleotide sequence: TGTGCCAGCAGCCAGTCCAATGAGCAGTTCTTC. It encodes CASSQSNEQFF.

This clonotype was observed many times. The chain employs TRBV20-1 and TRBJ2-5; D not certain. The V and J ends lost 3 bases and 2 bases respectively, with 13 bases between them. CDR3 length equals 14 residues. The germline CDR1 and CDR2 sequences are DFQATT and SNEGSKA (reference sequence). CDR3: CSASRVGYQETQYF. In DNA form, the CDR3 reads TGCAGTGCTAGCCGAGTAGGCTATCAAGAGACCCAGTACTTC.

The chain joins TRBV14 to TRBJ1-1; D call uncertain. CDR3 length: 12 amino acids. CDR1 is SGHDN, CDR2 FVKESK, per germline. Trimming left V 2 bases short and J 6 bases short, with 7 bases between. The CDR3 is CASSQTGAEAFF. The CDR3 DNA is TGTGCCAGCAGCCAAACCGGGGCTGAAGCTTTCTTT. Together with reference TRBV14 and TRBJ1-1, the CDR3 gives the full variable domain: EAGVTQFPSHSVIEKGQTVTLRCDPISGHDNLYWYRRVMGKEIKFLLHFVKESKQDESGMPNNRFLAERTGGTYSTLKVQPAELEDSGVYFCASSQTGAEAFFGQGTRLTVV.

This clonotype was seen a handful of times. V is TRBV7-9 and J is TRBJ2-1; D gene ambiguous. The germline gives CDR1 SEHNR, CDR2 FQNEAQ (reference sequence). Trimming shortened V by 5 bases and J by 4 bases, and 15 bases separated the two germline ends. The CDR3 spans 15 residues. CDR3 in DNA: TGTGCCAGCAGCGTCGGATCCAGTCCGTACAATGAGCAGTTCTTC. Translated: CASSVGSSPYNEQFF.

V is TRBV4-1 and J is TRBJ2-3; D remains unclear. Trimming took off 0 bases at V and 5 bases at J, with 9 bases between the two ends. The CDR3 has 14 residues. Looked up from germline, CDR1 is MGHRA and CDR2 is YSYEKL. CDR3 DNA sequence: TGCGCCAGCAGCCAAGAATCGGTCGTAGATACGCAGTATTTT. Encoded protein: CASSQESVVDTQYF.